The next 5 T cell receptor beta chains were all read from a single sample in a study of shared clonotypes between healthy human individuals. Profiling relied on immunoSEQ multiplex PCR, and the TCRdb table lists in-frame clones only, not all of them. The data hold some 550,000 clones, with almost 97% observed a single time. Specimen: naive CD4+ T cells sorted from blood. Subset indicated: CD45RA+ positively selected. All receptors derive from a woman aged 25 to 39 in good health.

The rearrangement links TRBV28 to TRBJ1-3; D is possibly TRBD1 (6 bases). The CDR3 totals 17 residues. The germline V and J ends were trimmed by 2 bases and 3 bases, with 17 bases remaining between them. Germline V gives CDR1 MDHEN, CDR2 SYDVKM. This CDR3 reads CASSLGDRSPGGNTIYF. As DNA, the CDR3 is TGTGCCAGCAGTTTAGGTGACAGGTCCCCAGGTGGAAACACCATATATTTT.

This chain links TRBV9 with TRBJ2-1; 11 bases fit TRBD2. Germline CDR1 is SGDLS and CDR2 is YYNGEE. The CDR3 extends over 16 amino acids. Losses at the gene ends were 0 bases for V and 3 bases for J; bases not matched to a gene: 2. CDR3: CASSVELAGDYNEQFF. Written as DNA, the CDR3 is TGTGCCAGCAGCGTAGAACTAGCGGGGGACTACAATGAGCAGTTCTTC.

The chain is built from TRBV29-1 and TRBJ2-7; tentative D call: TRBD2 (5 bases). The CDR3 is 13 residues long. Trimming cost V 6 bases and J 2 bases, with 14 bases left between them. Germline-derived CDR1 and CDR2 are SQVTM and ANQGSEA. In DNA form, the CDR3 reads TGCAGCGTGGGGAAAGCGGAAACCTACGAGCAGTACTTC. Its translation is CSVGKAETYEQYF.

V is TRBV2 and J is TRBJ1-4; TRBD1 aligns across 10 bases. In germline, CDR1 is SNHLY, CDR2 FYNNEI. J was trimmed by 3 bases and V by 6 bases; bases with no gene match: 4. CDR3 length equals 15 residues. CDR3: CASRGTGVANEKLFF. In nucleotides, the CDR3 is TGTGCCAGCAGAGGGACAGGGGTCGCTAATGAAAAACTGTTTTTT.

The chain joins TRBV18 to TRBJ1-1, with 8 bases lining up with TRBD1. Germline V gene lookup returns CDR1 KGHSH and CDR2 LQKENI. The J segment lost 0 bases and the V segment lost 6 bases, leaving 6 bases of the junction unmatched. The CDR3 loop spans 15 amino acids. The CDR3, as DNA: TGTGCCAGCTCGTGGACAGGGAACATGAACACTGAAGCTTTCTTT. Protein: CASSWTGNMNTEAFF.